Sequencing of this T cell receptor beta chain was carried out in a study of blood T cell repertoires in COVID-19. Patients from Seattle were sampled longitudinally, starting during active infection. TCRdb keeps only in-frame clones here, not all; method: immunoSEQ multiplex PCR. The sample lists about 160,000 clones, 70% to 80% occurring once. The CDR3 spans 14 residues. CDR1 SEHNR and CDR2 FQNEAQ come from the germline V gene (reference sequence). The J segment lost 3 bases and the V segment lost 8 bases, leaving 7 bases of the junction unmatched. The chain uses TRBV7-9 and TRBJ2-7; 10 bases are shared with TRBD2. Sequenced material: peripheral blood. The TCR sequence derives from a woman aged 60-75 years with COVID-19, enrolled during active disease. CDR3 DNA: TGTGCCAGCCGAGGAGCGGGGGGGCTCTACGAGCAGTACGTC. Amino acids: CASRGAGGLYEQYV.